The 4 T cell receptor beta chains below come from one sample, sequenced in a study of blood T cell repertoires in COVID-19. Sequencing was performed with immunoSEQ multiplex PCR; in TCRdb, only in-frame clones are kept and a portion is missing. Of some 270,000 clones in the sample, 90% are singletons; the top ten hold 2.1%. Specimen: peripheral blood. These receptors were taken from a woman aged 55-70 years with COVID-19, enrolled during active disease.

CDR3: CASSTSGGLLTGELFF. CDR3 sequence (DNA): TGTGCCAGTAGTACCTCAGGGGGCCTTCTCACCGGGGAGCTGTTTTTT. This chain joins TRBV19 and TRBJ2-2, with 8 bases that match TRBD1. This CDR3 is built from 16 residues. V shed 4 bases, J shed 4 bases, and the junction held 8 bases outside the gene matches. Germline-derived CDR1 and CDR2 are LNHDA and SQIVND (reference sequence).

The rearrangement links TRBV27 to TRBJ1-3; 7 nucleotides match TRBD1. Germline V gene sequence: CDR1 MNHEY, CDR2 SMNVEV (reference sequence). Losses at the gene ends were 5 bases for V and 1 base for J; bases not matched to a gene: 17. This CDR3 has 19 amino acids. In DNA form, the CDR3 reads TGTGCCAGCAGTCAAGGCTACAGGGGAAGCGGAGGGTCTGGAAACACCATATATTTT. This encodes CASSQGYRGSGGSGNTIYF.

The gene calls are TRBV5-1 and TRBJ1-4; 11 positions agree with TRBD1. The CDR3 runs to 15 residues. V lost 7 bases, J lost 5 bases, and 7 bases stayed unmatched. The germline CDR1 and CDR2 sequences are SGHRS and YFSETQ. CDR3 coding DNA: TGCGCCAGCTCCGGGACAGGGGGAAGGAATGAAAAACTGTTTTTT. It translates to CASSGTGGRNEKLFF.

The chain recombines TRBV9 with TRBJ1-3, with D uncertain. The CDR3 length is 16 residues. The V and J ends lost 0 bases and 1 base respectively, with 11 bases between them. Germline CDR1 is SGDLS and CDR2 is YYNGEE. CDR3 sequence: CASSVVPGPSGNTIYF. The CDR3 bases are TGTGCCAGCAGCGTAGTCCCAGGCCCATCTGGAAACACCATATATTTT.